A single sample is the source of the 30 T cell receptor beta chains below, sequenced in a study of blood T cells in healthy people across ages. The authors ran a second PCR of roughly 6 to 12 cycles using a sample-barcoded 5' primer and a J-beta primer mix. One entry per CDR3 protein, called by TCRdb with MiXCR from the 5' RACE reads. Of fewer than 950,000 distinct CDR3 sequences in the sample, 53% are singletons; the top ten hold about 42%. Source material: blood. The receptors originated from a man older than 75 in good health.

V usage is TRBV24-1 and J usage is TRBJ1-1; 7 positions match TRBD1. This CDR3 is 16 amino acids long. The germline CDR1 and CDR2 sequences are KGHDR and SFDVKD. Trimming at V came to 4 bases and at J to 2 bases, leaving 9 bases not matched to a gene. CDR3 loop: CATSDPKTGVNTEAFF. DNA for the CDR3: TGTGCCACCAGTGACCCAAAAACAGGGGTTAACACTGAAGCTTTCTTT.

This clonotype was recorded a few times. The genes are TRBV20-1 and TRBJ2-4; TRBD2 aligns across 12 bases. The J segment lost 6 bases and the V segment lost 0 bases, leaving 9 bases of the junction unmatched. Germline CDR1 DFQATT, CDR2 SNEGSKA (reference sequence). There are 17 residues in the CDR3. CDR3 region: CSARDPRLAGVRNIQYF. CDR3 coding DNA: TGCAGTGCTAGAGACCCCCGACTAGCGGGAGTACGAAACATTCAGTACTTC.

The chain carries TRBV27 and TRBJ2-5; the match to TRBD2 covers 10 bases. With the DNA end fitting TRBJ2-7 better, the J assignment may be wrong. The CDR3 runs to 15 residues. CDR1 is MNHEY, CDR2 SMNVEV, per germline (reference sequence). The CDR3 DNA is TGTGCCAGCAGTTTATTTCCTAGCGGGAGTTCCGAGCAGTACTTC. It specifies CASSLFPSGSSEQYF.

This clonotype showed up just a few times. The genes are TRBV29-1 and TRBJ2-5; 9 nucleotides agree with TRBD2. V lost 1 base to trimming and J lost 4 bases; unmatched junction nucleotides: 4. In germline, CDR1 is SQVTM, CDR2 ANQGSEA. The CDR3 consists of 14 residues. The DNA for the CDR3 is TGCAGCGTTGAAGGGCGGGAGGGACCAGAGACCCAGTACTTC. It yields the protein CSVEGREGPETQYF.

This clonotype was seen only a few times. The chain uses TRBV7-3 and TRBJ2-7; D remains ambiguous. The end of the DNA aligns better with TRBJ2-1, so the J call may be wrong. Per the germline V gene, CDR1 is SGHTA and CDR2 is FQGTGA. The CDR3 runs 12 residues. The CDR3, as DNA: TGTGCCAGCAGCCCCGGCCACAATGAGCAGTTCTTC. This gives the protein CASSPGHNEQFF.

The rearrangement uses TRBV7-2 and TRBJ2-3, with TRBD2 identical over 8 bases. Trimming took 3 bases from V and 5 from J; bases not matched to a gene: 7. The V gene's germline CDR1 is SGHTA and CDR2 FQGNSA. The CDR3 is made up of 15 amino acids. CDR3 amino acids: CASSFKAGEGDTQYF. Here the CDR3 DNA reads TGTGCCAGCAGCTTTAAAGCGGGAGAGGGAGATACGCAGTATTTT.

The V call is TRBV2, the J call TRBJ2-5; D call uncertain. The end of the DNA aligns better with TRBJ2-7, so the J call may be wrong. Looked up from germline, CDR1 is SNHLY and CDR2 is FYNNEI. There are 12 residues in the CDR3. The CDR3: CASSVSSNEQYF. In nucleotides, the CDR3 is TGTGCCAGCAGTGTATCCTCGAACGAGCAGTACTTC.

This rearrangement joins TRBV27 to TRBJ2-6; D possibly uses TRBD1 or TRBD2 (5 bases each). This CDR3 spans 19 amino acids. Germline V lookup: CDR1 MNHEY, CDR2 SMNVEV (reference sequence). With 8 bases removed from V and 0 bases from J, the gap between germline ends came to 23 bases. In DNA, the CDR3 is TGTGCCAGCCCCCGGGGCCCTCCCGGTATCCACTCTGGGGCCAACGTCCTGACTTTC. Protein: CASPRGPPGIHSGANVLTF.

The chain employs TRBV3-1 and TRBJ2-3; the D gene is possibly TRBD2 (6 bases). Germline V CDR1 and CDR2: LGHDT, YNNKEL (reference sequence). The length of the CDR3 is 14 residues. The V gene lost 3 bases and the J gene lost 14 bases, with 21 bases spanning the gap. In nucleotides, the CDR3 is TGTGCCAGCAGCCAGCGGGGCGAGCACAGATACGCGTATTTT. It specifies CASSQRGEHRYAYF.

The CDR3 nucleotides are TGCGCCAGCAGCCAAGTGGGTGGGACTAGCGGAATAGGCTCCTACGAGCAGTACTTC. As protein: CASSQVGGTSGIGSYEQYF. The rearrangement joins TRBV4-3 to TRBJ2-7; 11 bases align to TRBD2. CDR3 length equals 19 residues. In germline, CDR1 is LGHNA, CDR2 YSLEER. V lost 1 base, J lost 0 bases, and 11 bases stayed unmatched.

In this sample, this clonotype turned up once. The chain carries TRBV7-9 and TRBJ1-2; no reliable D call. Germline V lookup: CDR1 SEHNR, CDR2 FQNEAQ (reference sequence). Trimming cost V 5 bases and J 3 bases, with 10 bases left between them. The CDR3 length is 13 residues. The CDR3 is CASSVVAYYGYTF. CDR3 in DNA: TGTGCCAGCAGCGTAGTAGCGTACTATGGCTACACCTTC.

This rearrangement joins TRBV6-6 to TRBJ2-7, with D unresolved. Trimming removed 6 bases from V and 6 bases from J, with 15 bases in between. This CDR3 spans 13 amino acids. Germline CDR1 reads MNHNY; CDR2 reads SVGAGI (reference sequence). The CDR3 nucleotides read TGTGCCAGCAGCCCCATGGATCCCGGCGAGCAGTACTTC. Amino acid sequence: CASSPMDPGEQYF.

The chain carries TRBV7-9 and TRBJ1-2, with D hard to call. Trimming cost V 1 base and J 8 bases, with 8 bases left between them. This CDR3 is built from 12 residues. Germline CDR1 SEHNR, CDR2 FQNEAQ (reference sequence). The CDR3 here is CASSLETPGYTF. DNA of the CDR3: TGTGCCAGCAGCTTAGAGACCCCCGGCTACACCTTC.

This clonotype was seen once. The genes are TRBV3-1 and TRBJ1-4; TRBD1 might be the D (6 bases). The V and J ends lost 6 bases and 5 bases respectively, with 13 bases between them. In germline, CDR1 is LGHDT, CDR2 YNNKEL (reference sequence). This CDR3 comprises 14 residues. In DNA, the CDR3 is TGTGCCAGCAGTCGGACAGACAGAAATGAAAAACTGTTTTTT. Translating gives CASSRTDRNEKLFF.

This chain connects TRBV4-1 to TRBJ2-7, with D unclear. The CDR3 covers 16 residues. Germline V CDR1 and CDR2: MGHRA, YSYEKL. Trimming took 0 bases from V and 0 from J, leaving 12 bases between them. The DNA of the CDR3 is TGCGCCAGCAGCCAAGAGGGTGTCTGGAGCTCCTACGAGCAGTACTTC. Translation: CASSQEGVWSSYEQYF.

This chain joins TRBV12-3 or TRBV12-4 and TRBJ2-5; D unclear. The J call is doubtful: the DNA matches TRBJ2-7 better. The CDR3 covers 12 residues. The CDR3 loop reads CASSKLTYEQYF. The CDR3 nucleotides read TGTGCCAGCAGTAAGCTGACCTACGAGCAGTACTTC.

The sample holds a few counts of this clonotype. The chain couples TRBV5-1 to TRBJ1-2, with D uncertain. The germline V gene has CDR1 SGHRS and CDR2 YFSETQ. The CDR3 spans 17 residues. V was clipped by 4 bases and J by 7 bases, with 26 bases between them. CDR3 bases: TGCGCCAGCAGCCCCCTTAGGATCGGCAGGTGGGATCCTGGCTACACCTTC. Translating gives CASSPLRIGRWDPGYTF.

J is TRBJ1-5 and V is TRBV6-5; 10 bases match TRBD1. The CDR3 totals 15 residues. After removal of 11 bases from V and 2 bases from J, the junction contained 9 bases not matched to a gene. Looked up from germline, CDR1 is MNHEY and CDR2 is SVGAGI. Here the CDR3 reads CASARQGAGNQPQHF. The CDR3 DNA is TGTGCCTCCGCTCGACAGGGGGCCGGCAATCAGCCCCAGCATTTT.

The rearrangement links TRBV12-3 or TRBV12-4 to TRBJ2-6, with 7 nucleotides matching TRBD2. Losses at the gene ends were 6 bases for V and 1 base for J; bases not matched to a gene: 15. This CDR3 comprises 19 residues. The CDR3 region has the DNA TGTGCCAGCAGCCATCTTGTACGGGGGGTTCTTTCTGGGGCCAACGTCCTGACTTTC. Translating it yields CASSHLVRGVLSGANVLTF.

This clonotype came up many times. The V gene is TRBV6-5, the J gene TRBJ2-7; weak D call: TRBD1 (5 bases). V was clipped by 5 bases and J by 0 bases, with 8 bases between them. The CDR3 runs to 13 residues. CDR1 and CDR2 (germline): MNHEY, SVGAGI. CDR3 region: CASSDRPSYEQYF. CDR3 coding DNA: TGTGCCAGCAGTGACAGACCCTCCTACGAGCAGTACTTC.

This clonotype was picked up a small number of times. The chain carries TRBV12-5 and TRBJ1-4; D perhaps matches TRBD1 (6 bases). Germline loops: CDR1 LGHNT, CDR2 FRNRAP. The CDR3 is made up of 17 amino acids. V shed 5 bases and J shed 0 bases, with 16 bases lying between them. This chain's CDR3 is CASGLSWTEPTNEKLFF. DNA of the CDR3: TGTGCTAGTGGTCTATCCTGGACAGAACCAACTAATGAAAAACTGTTTTTT.

This clonotype has ten or more counts. The chain has TRBV7-9 and TRBJ2-7; either TRBD1 or TRBD2 may supply D (5 bases each). Trimming removed 6 bases at V and 5 bases at J, with 20 bases between. Germline-derived CDR1 and CDR2 are SEHNR and FQNEAQ (reference sequence). The CDR3 consists of 15 residues. CDR3: CASRDTIRGRDEQYF. As DNA, the CDR3 is TGTGCCAGCAGGGATACGATAAGGGGACGGGACGAGCAGTACTTC.

This chain links TRBV13 with TRBJ1-2; D unclear. This CDR3 spans 13 amino acids. The ends were cut back, 2 bases at V and 4 bases at J, with 8 bases in the middle. The germline V gene encodes CDR1 PRHDT and CDR2 FYEKMQ (reference sequence). DNA for the CDR3: TGTGCCAGCAGCTTACCGAATCTCTATGGCTACACCTTC. Protein product: CASSLPNLYGYTF.

This chain links TRBV20-1 with TRBJ1-1; a weak D match, TRBD1 (6 bases). Germline V gives CDR1 DFQATT, CDR2 SNEGSKA (reference sequence). There are 13 residues in the CDR3. The V and J ends lost 2 bases and 4 bases respectively, with 11 bases between them. In DNA form, the CDR3 reads TGCAGTGCTAGATCAGGGGTCTTCACTGAAGCTTTCTTT. Amino acid sequence: CSARSGVFTEAFF.

The sample holds a few counts of this clonotype. Germline and junction disagree at one end, which may indicate a read error. The V and J genes are TRBV5-1 and TRBJ2-7, with 7 bases fitting TRBD1. Near its end, the DNA agrees better with TRBJ2-5, so the J call may be wrong. This CDR3 is 13 amino acids long. CDR1 is SGHRS, CDR2 YFSETQ, per germline. CDR3 bases: TGTGCCAGCAGTTTAGAGGGGGCCGAGACCCAGTACTTC. It specifies CASSLEGAETQYF.

The chain couples TRBV7-8 to TRBJ2-5; 15 nucleotides agree with TRBD2. The CDR3 runs 18 residues. With V trimmed by 5 bases and J by 11 bases, 18 bases remained unmatched. Germline V gives CDR1 SGHVS, CDR2 FQNEAQ. The CDR3 is CASSTPGLAGGLDNEQYF. In DNA form, the CDR3 reads TGTGCCAGCAGCACTCCGGGACTAGCGGGGGGTCTTGACAATGAGCAGTACTTC. Full variable domain (outside the CDR3, taken from reference TRBV7-8 and TRBJ2-5): GAGVSQSPRYKVAKRGQDVALRCDPISGHVSLFWYQQALGQGPEFLTYFQNEAQLDKSGLPSDRFFAERPEGSVSTLKIQRTQQEDSAVYLCASSTPGLAGGLDNEQYFGPGTRLLVL.

The table lists this clonotype with a few counts. The J gene is TRBJ2-7, the V gene TRBV15; a weak D match, TRBD1 (5 bases). Trimming took off 1 base at V and 3 bases at J, with 7 bases between the two ends. Germline CDR1 LNHNV, CDR2 YYDKDF (reference sequence). The length of the CDR3 is 13 residues. The CDR3 bases are TGTGCCACCAGCAGAGTTGACAGCTACGAGCAGTACTTC. Residues: CATSRVDSYEQYF.

The rearrangement links TRBV20-1 to TRBJ2-7; 7 bases match TRBD2. Germline V gene lookup returns CDR1 DFQATT and CDR2 SNEGSKA (reference sequence). V shed 4 bases and J 5 bases; nucleotides not matched to a gene: 11. CDR3 length equals 14 residues. CDR3 protein: CSAKPSGAPHEQYF. The CDR3 nucleotides read TGCAGTGCTAAGCCTAGCGGTGCACCCCACGAGCAGTACTTC.

V and J are TRBV29-1 and TRBJ2-3; 9 nucleotides align to TRBD1. CDR1 and CDR2 (germline): SQVTM, ANQGSEA. The CDR3 runs 13 residues. The CDR3 DNA sequence: TGCAGTCGGACAGGGGCCTCCCACAGATACGCGTATTTT. Translation gives CSRTGASHRYAYF.

This chain uses TRBV14 with TRBJ2-1; D remains ambiguous. Trimming removed 3 bases at V and 7 bases at J, with 13 bases between. CDR3 length equals 14 residues. Per the germline V gene, CDR1 is SGHDN and CDR2 is FVKESK. CDR3: CASSQGPAGNEQFF. In DNA, the CDR3 is TGTGCCAGCAGCCAGGGTCCCGCCGGGAATGAGCAGTTCTTC.